This paragraph reports one TCR beta chain. This clone's antigen is unknown. No much larger clone exists at a distance of one base, and base qualities are not known. This sample includes further DNA sequences coding for the same CDR3. The data belong to a study of PD-1 blockade in classical Hodgkin lymphoma (dated by TCRdb to 2018 to 2021). A note on the overall study: Nivolumab dosing was 3 mg/kg intravenously every 2 weeks, continuing until either disease progression or unacceptable toxicity. A peripheral blood immune signature of response to PD-1 blockade in classical Hodgkin lymphoma was defined using TCR beta sequencing and CyTOF.

The time point tag for this specimen amounts to: cycle 1 day 1 (C1D1), immediately before nivolumab initiation. Relapse after autologous stem cell transplantation had occurred in all trial patients, and cohorts A, B and C were distinguished by prior brentuximab vedotin exposure. The trial cohort comprised more than 55 patients with relapsed/refractory classical Hodgkin lymphoma whose best overall responses were complete response, partial response or progressive disease. Single-agent nivolumab was administered to trial patients in the multi-cohort phase II CheckMate 205 trial. An independent review committee assessed best overall response using the 2007 International Working Group response criteria. Trial PBMCs were collected just before the start of nivolumab (C1D1) and during therapy at cycle 2 day 1 and cycle 4 day 1. Peripheral blood was collected in 8 mL Vacutainer Cell Preparation Tubes, from which PBMCs were isolated by centrifugation and then cryopreserved.

Results and caveats for the whole study, not just this receptor: Patients starting nivolumab less than 1 year after ASCT had lower diversity and were excluded from later analyses to avoid confounding by immune reconstitution. The study was restricted to a single clinical trial cohort, and the causes of repertoire differences, possibly disease activity or prior therapy, were left undefined. Baseline TCR diversity was reported to be lower in newly diagnosed patients than in healthy donors, and even lower in relapsed/refractory patients. Baseline diversity similar to that of newly diagnosed patients was observed in trial patients achieving complete response, whereas significantly lower diversity was observed in partial responders and progressors. By C4D1, a significant rise was seen in CD4+ TCR diversity but not in CD8+ TCR diversity (p=0.0027 vs p=0.16), and the rise was most apparent among complete responders (p=0.02).

The Qiagen DNeasy kit was used to extract genomic DNA from unsorted PBMCs and from the negatively selected CD4+ and CD8+ fractions. Amplification of TCR beta CDR3 regions was done by immunoSEQ multiplex PCR with primers that anneal to V and J segments. A synthetic immune receptor repertoire was used to minimize amplification bias, and any remaining bias was removed computationally after sequencing. Regarding the original processing steps: Custom Python scripts were used to quantify repertoire diversity as the Shannon entropy index. The unsorted, CD4+ and CD8+ repertoires were each analyzed separately, with the exception of combined analyses, where CD4+ and CD8+ sequences were merged in silico. Clonal expansion was defined as a frequency increase of at least 2-fold after treatment compared with C1D1, and clones undetected at baseline were assigned a pseudocount of 0.5. Singleton clones were defined as clones with 0 or 1 copy at C1D1, and non-singleton clones were defined as clones with 2 or more copies. Clones expanded in unsorted samples were assigned a CD4+, CD8+ or unknown annotation through matching of protein sequences in sorted samples from the same patient. Wilcoxon tests on paired samples were used to test changes in diversity from C1D1 to C4D1. Drawn from immuneACCESS, this table holds only the in-frame rearrangements with V and J called that TCRdb kept. Clones are partly lost; checked studies trace under half to an unresolved V gene and leave the rest unexplained. That table is the source of V, J and clone size, and D and trimming were worked out from the DNA. The sample has under 100,000 clones on record, approximately 88% of them singletons. Of the sample, approximately 12% is held by the ten largest clones.

The cysteine opens and the phenylalanine closes a CDR3 of 15 amino acids. This entry keeps only the CDR3 DNA: 45 bases, framed from base 1. Unmatched junction bases come to 3, with V trimmed by 0 bases and J by 5 bases. CDR1 and CDR2, looked up from the germline V gene, are SGHRS and YFSETQ. This chain joins TRBV5-1 to TRBJ2-2; the junction holds 8 bases that match TRBD2. This sequence originates from a human donor with classical Hodgkin lymphoma. Sequencing was performed on peripheral blood mononuclear cells (PBMCs), taken at baseline. Here the CDR3 is given as CASSLDLAGTGELFF. In nucleotide form, the sequence is TGCGCCAGCAGCTTGGATCTAGCGGGTACCGGGGAGCTGTTTTTT.